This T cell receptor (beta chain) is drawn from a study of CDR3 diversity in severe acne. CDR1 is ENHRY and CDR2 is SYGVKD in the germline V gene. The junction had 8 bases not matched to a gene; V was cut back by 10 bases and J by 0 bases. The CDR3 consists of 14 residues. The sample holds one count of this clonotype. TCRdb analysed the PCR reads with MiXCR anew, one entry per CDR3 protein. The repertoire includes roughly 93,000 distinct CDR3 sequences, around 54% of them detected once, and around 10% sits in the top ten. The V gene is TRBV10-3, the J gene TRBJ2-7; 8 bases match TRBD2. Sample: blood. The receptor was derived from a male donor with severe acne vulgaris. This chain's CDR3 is CASSPSGFSYEQYF. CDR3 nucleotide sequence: TGTGCCAGCAGCCCTAGCGGGTTCTCCTACGAGCAGTACTTC.